This T cell receptor (beta chain) was captured by sequencing in a study of Ad26.COV2.S vaccination and SARS-CoV-2 variants (dated by TCRdb to the early 2020s). About the investigation overall: Donors in the vaccine arm were drawn from COV1001, a multicentre, randomized, double-blind, placebo-controlled phase I-IIa trial testing Ad26.COV2.S in healthy adults. Ad26.COV2.S was given intramuscularly at 5x10^10 or 1x10^11 viral particles, as a single shot or as two shots 56 days apart. TCRbeta repertoire sequencing served as the tool for gauging how specific and how broad the SARS-CoV-2-reactive T cell receptors were following Ad26.COV2.S vaccination. The TCR-sequenced set comprised around 30 samples: roughly 19 Ad26.COV2.S vaccine recipients, 5 placebo recipients and 8 SARS-CoV-2 convalescent individuals. Participants in the trial were split at random into five groups of five each, receiving low-dose or high-dose Ad26.COV2.S once or twice, or else placebo on both occasions. Blinding of investigators to trial group allocation was maintained during experiments and outcome assessment.

As for this clone: What antigen it recognizes has not been identified. Base qualities were left out, and no much larger clone turns up one base away.

The CDR3 contains 12 residues, cysteine and phenylalanine counted. Solely the CDR3 DNA is kept, with 36 bases framed from the first base. V and J lose 6 bases and 8 bases, and a span of 13 bases separates them. CDR1 and CDR2 (MNHEY, SVGAGI) derive from the germline V gene. The immunoSEQ Assay was used to sequence TCRbeta CDR3 regions. After extraction, genomic DNA underwent amplification by bias-controlled multiplex PCR, followed by high-throughput sequencing. The study's own analysis went as follows. To quantify the absolute abundance of every unique TCRbeta CDR3 region, sequences were collapsed and filtered. Usable DNA was measured by amplifying reference genes present in all nucleated cells, and TCRbeta template counts were normalized to that usable DNA to estimate T cell fraction. Repertoire TCRs were annotated as SARS-CoV-2-specific when V gene, CDR3 amino acid sequence and J gene were exactly matched to a known reactive TCR set. The reference SARS-CoV-2 TCR set was obtained from MIRA and was filtered for enrichment in COVID-19-positive ImmuneCODE repertoires, whereby public or cross-reactive TCRs were removed. Based on the MIRA antigens, annotated TCRs were further analysed at the level of specific ORF or position within ORF. Depth was the summed frequency of annotated unique rearrangements, while breadth was defined as annotated unique rearrangements over total unique productive rearrangements. TCR breadth was compared between groups using two-sided Wilcoxon rank-sum tests. The source is immuneACCESS, and TCRdb retained only in-frame sequences with V and J called. Part of the clones is not carried over; for the studies checked, unresolved V genes explain less than half of this, and the remainder is unexplained. V and J calls and clone size are given by that table; D and trimming were obtained from the DNA. For this sample there are approximately 250,000 clones; around 88% appear just once. In total, the top ten clones hold 2.9% of the sample.

The treatment or condition label, as the study defines it: roughly 19 received Ad26.COV2.S at low or high dose, single or two shots; about 5 received placebo; per-sample allocation not given. Repertoires of vaccine and placebo recipients were sequenced from samples taken on day 63 after the first injection. Cohort 1b enrolled about two dozen adults aged 18-55 years at a single site in Boston, USA, between 29 July and 7 August 2020. Ad26.COV2.S was a replication-incompetent adenovirus type 26 vector that expressed a prefusion-stabilized SARS-CoV-2 spike protein derived from the original Wuhan strain. Overall results and qualifications from the work: According to the authors, total T cell responses may have been underestimated by the TCR breadth and depth analyses. Spike-specific TCR breadth was higher in Ad26.COV2.S recipients than in placebo recipients (P = 0.0014). Non-spike TCR breadth was comparable between vaccine and placebo recipients, consistent with the vaccine containing only spike. Substantial breadth of spike-specific CD8+ and CD4+ T cell responses was reported after vaccination. The study was not powered for comparison of responses between vaccine doses or regimens.

This receptor chain uses TRBV6-5 and TRBJ1-2; the D gene assignment is ambiguous. The sample in question was peripheral blood, obtained in a trial of Ad26.COV2.S vaccine versus placebo. This sequence originates from a person between 18 and 60 years old who received the Ad26.COV2.S COVID-19 vaccine or a placebo. The nucleotides are TGTGCCAGCAGGCCCCCTCGACTAGGCTACACCTTC. The resulting protein is CASRPPRLGYTF.